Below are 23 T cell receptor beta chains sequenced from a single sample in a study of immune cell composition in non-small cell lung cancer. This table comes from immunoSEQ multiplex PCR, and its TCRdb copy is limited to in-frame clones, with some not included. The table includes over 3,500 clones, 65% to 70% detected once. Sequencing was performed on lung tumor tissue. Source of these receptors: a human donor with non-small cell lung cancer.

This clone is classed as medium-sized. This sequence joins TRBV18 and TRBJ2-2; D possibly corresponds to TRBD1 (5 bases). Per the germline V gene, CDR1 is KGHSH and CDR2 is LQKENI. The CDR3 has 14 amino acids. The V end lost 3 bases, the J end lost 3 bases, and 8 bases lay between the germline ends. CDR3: CASSPRRDTGELFF. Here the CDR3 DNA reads TGTGCCAGCTCACCCCGCAGGGACACCGGGGAGCTGTTTTTT.

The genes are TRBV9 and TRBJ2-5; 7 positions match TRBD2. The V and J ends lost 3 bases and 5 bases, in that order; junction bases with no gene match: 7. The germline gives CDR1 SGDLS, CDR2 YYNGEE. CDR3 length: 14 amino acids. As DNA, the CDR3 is TGTGCCAGCAGCGGTTTGGGGGGGACGGAGACCCAGTACTTC. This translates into CASSGLGGTETQYF.

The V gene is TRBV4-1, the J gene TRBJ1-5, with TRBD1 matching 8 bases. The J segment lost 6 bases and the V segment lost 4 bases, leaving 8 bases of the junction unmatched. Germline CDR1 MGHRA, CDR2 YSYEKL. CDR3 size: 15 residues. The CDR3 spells CASSLATGVGQPQHF. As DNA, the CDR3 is TGCGCCAGCAGCCTAGCGACAGGGGTAGGTCAGCCCCAGCATTTT.

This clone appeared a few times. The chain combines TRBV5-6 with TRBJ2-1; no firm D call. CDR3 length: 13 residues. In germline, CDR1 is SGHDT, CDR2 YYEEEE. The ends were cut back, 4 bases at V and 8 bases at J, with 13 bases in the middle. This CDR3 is CASSPPGGDEQFF. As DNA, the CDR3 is TGTGCCAGCAGCCCCCCGGGTGGTGATGAGCAGTTCTTC.

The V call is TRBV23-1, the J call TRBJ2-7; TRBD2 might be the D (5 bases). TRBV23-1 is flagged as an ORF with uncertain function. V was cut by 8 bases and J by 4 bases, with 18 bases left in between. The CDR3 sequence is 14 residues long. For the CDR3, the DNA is TGCGCCAGCCGGATTCCGGGTTCGGGATACGAGCAGTACTTC. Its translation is CASRIPGSGYEQYF.

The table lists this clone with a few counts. The CDR3 protein is CASGGAHSTGELFF. The CDR3 DNA is TGTGCCAGTGGGGGGGCGCACAGCACCGGGGAGCTGTTTTTT. J is TRBJ2-2 and V is TRBV19; maybe TRBD2 (7 bases). The CDR3 sequence is 14 residues long. The ends were cut back, 8 bases at V and 4 bases at J, with 14 bases in the middle. Germline V gives CDR1 LNHDA, CDR2 SQIVND (reference sequence).

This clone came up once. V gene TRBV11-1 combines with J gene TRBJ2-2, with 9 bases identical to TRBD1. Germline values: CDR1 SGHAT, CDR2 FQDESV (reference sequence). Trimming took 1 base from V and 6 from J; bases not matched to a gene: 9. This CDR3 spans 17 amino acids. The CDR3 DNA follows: TGTGCCAGCAGCTTAGGCCGAAGGACAGGGGACGCCGGGGAGCTGTTTTTT. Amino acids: CASSLGRRTGDAGELFF.

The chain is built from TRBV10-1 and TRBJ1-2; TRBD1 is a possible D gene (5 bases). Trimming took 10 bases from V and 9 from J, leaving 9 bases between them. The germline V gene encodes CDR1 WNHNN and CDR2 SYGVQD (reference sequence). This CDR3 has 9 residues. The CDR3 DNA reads TGCGCCACCTGGGGCAGCTACACCTTC. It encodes CATWGSYTF.

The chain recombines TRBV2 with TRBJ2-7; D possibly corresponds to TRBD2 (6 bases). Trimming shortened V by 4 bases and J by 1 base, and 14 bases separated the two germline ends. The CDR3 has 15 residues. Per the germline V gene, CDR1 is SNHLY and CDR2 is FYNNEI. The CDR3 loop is CASSVVGGKSYEQYF. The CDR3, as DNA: TGTGCCAGCAGTGTTGTTGGGGGGAAGTCCTACGAGCAGTACTTC.

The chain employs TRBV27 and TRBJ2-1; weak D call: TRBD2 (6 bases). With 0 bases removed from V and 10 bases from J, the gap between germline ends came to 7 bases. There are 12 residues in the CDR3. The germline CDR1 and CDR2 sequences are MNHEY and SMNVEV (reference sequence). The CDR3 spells CASSLSAGEQFF. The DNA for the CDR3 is TGTGCCAGCAGTTTATCGGCGGGGGAGCAGTTCTTC.

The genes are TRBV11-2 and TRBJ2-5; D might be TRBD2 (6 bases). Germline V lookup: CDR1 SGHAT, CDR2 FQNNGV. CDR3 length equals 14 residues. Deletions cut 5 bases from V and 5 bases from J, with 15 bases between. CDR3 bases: TGTGCCAGCAGCCGCACGGCGGGGCTGGAGACCCAGTACTTC. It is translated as CASSRTAGLETQYF.

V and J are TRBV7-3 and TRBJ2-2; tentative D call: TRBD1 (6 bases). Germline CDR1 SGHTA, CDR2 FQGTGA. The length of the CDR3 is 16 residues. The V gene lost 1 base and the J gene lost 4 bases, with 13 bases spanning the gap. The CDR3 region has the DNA TGTGCCAGCAGCTTAATGGGGGCCGTTGGCACCGGGGAGCTGTTTTTT. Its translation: CASSLMGAVGTGELFF.

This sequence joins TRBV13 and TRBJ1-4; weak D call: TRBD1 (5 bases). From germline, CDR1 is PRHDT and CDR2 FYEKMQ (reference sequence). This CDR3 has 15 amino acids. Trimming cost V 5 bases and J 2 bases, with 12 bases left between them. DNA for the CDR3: TGTGCCAGCAGCGACAGCCTGAGGACTAATGAAAAACTGTTTTTT. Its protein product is CASSDSLRTNEKLFF.

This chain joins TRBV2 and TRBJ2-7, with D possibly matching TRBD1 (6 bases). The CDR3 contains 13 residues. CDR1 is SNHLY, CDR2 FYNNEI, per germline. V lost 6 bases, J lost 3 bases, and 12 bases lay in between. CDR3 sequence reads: CASRVQGVYEQYF. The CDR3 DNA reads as TGTGCCAGCAGGGTACAGGGTGTCTACGAGCAGTACTTC. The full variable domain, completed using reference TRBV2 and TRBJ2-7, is EPEVTQTPSHQVTQMGQEVILRCVPISNHLYFYWYRQILGQKVEFLVSFYNNEISEKSEIFDDQFSVERPDGSNFTLKIRSTKLEDSAMYFCASRVQGVYEQYFGPGTRLTVT.

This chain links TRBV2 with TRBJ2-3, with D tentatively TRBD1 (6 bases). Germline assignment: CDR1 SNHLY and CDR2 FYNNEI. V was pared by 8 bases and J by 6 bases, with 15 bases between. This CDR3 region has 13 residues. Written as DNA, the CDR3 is TGTGCCAGCTCCGAAACAGGGTCCGATACGCAGTATTTT. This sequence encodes CASSETGSDTQYF.

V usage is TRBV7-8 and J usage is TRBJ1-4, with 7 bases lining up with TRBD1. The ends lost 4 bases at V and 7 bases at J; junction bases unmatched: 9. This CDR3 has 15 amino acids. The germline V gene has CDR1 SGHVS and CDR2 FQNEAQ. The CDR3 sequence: CASSSPTGLGEKLFF. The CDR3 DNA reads TGTGCCAGCAGCTCCCCGACAGGGCTCGGTGAAAAACTGTTTTTT.

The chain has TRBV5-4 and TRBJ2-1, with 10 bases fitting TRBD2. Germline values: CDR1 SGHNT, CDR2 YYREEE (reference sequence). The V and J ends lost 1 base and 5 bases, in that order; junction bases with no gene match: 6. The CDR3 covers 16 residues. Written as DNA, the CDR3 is TGTGCCAGCAGCTTGAGGCTAGCGGGAGCGAACAATGAGCAGTTCTTC. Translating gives CASSLRLAGANNEQFF.

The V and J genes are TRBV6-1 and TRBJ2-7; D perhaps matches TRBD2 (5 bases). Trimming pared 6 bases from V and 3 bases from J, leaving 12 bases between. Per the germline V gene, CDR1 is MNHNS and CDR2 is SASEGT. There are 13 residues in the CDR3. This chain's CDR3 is CASRSTSFYEQYF. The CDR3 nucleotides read TGTGCCAGCAGGAGCACTAGTTTCTACGAGCAGTACTTC.

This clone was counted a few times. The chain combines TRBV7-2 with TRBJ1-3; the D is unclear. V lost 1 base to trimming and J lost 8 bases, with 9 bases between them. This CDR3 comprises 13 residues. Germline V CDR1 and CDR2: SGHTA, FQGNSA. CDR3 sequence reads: CASSLGEGDTIYF. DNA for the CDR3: TGTGCCAGCAGCTTAGGGGAGGGTGACACCATATATTTT.

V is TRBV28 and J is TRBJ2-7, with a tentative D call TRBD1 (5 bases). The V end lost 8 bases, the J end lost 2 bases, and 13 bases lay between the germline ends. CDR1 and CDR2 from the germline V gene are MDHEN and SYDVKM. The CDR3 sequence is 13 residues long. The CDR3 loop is CASEKTVTYEQYF. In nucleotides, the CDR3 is TGTGCCAGCGAGAAGACAGTGACCTACGAGCAGTACTTC.

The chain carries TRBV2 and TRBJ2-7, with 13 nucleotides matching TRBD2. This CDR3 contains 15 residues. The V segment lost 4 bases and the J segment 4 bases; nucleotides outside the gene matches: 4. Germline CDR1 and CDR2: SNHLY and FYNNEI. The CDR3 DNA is TGTGCCAGCAGTGTGGGACTAGCGGGAACTTACGAGCAGTACTTC. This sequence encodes CASSVGLAGTYEQYF.

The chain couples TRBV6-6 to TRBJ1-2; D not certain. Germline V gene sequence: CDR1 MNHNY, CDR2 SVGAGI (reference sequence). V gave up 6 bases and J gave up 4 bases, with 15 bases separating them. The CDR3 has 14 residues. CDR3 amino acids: CASSGLRGAYGYTF. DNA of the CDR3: TGTGCCAGCAGCGGCCTGCGCGGTGCCTATGGCTACACCTTC.

The CDR3 region has the DNA TGTGCCAGCAGCTTCCGGTGGGGGGGTACGGCCCAAGAGACCCAGTACTTC. It encodes CASSFRWGGTAQETQYF. The chain couples TRBV5-8 to TRBJ2-5; TRBD2 agrees at 7 bases. V shed 2 bases, J shed 1 base, and the junction held 11 bases outside the gene matches. Germline V lookup: CDR1 SGHTS, CDR2 YDEGEE. The CDR3 spans 17 residues.